One sample yielded the 25 T cell receptor beta chains listed below, sequenced in a study of T cell repertoires in cytomegalovirus infection (dated by TCRdb to between 2018 and 2021). Read against the paper, the sample's treatment or condition label means: in vitro stimulation with specific CMV peptide epitopes to enrich CMV-specific T cells. No antigen has been assigned to these receptors. The instrument was an Illumina HiSeq 1500. TCRdb reprocessing: public reads trimmed at Q25 with fastp, clones called with MiXCR, in-frame beta chains kept. Each record represents a unique CDR3 protein, reported with the most common genes and DNA among its rows. The table for this sample lists fewer than 950,000 distinct CDR3 sequences; over 25% of them were counted only once. Jointly, the top ten make up roughly an eighth of the sample. Here the sequenced sample was cultured CD8+ T cells from PBMCs, taken from culture after CMV antigen stimulation. These receptors were collected from a human donor in good health (CMV status not recorded). Some clones in this sample may be carry-over from other donors' samples.

This clonotype is a singleton in its sample. The V call is TRBV19, the J call TRBJ1-2; D is unclear. Looked up from germline, CDR1 is LNHDA and CDR2 is SQIVND (reference sequence). The length of the CDR3 is 15 residues. Trimming stripped 3 bases from V and 2 bases from J, with 13 bases between. The CDR3 protein is CASSISSYANYGYTF. The CDR3 DNA sequence: TGTGCCAGTAGTATCTCTTCGTACGCAAACTATGGCTACACCTTC.

V and J are TRBV6-5 and TRBJ2-2; D uncertain. V lost 5 bases to trimming and J lost 6 bases, with 19 bases between them. Germline values: CDR1 MNHEY, CDR2 SVGAGI. The CDR3 has 16 residues. The CDR3 DNA is TGTGCCAGCAGTAATACAAGGATCAGCTTACCCGGGGAGCTGTTTTTT. This encodes CASSNTRISLPGELFF.

This clonotype was observed once. The chain carries TRBV2 and TRBJ1-2, with unresolved D. Trimming pared 8 bases from V and 8 bases from J, leaving 21 bases between. Germline V CDR1 and CDR2: SNHLY, FYNNEI. The CDR3 consists of 14 residues. CDR3 nucleotide sequence: TGTGCCAGCCCGGCAGGACCTTTGGCGGAGGGCTACACCTTC. This gives the protein CASPAGPLAEGYTF.

This sequence joins TRBV6-5 and TRBJ2-4; the D gene is possibly TRBD1 (6 bases). The CDR3 consists of 16 residues. Trimming took off 6 bases at V and 1 base at J, with 16 bases between the two ends. Germline-derived CDR1 and CDR2 are MNHEY and SVGAGI. The CDR3 sequence is CASSPVQGRAKNIQYF. Here the CDR3 DNA reads TGTGCCAGCAGCCCCGTCCAGGGGCGCGCCAAAAACATTCAGTACTTC.

There are a few counts of this clonotype. The J gene is TRBJ2-3, the V gene TRBV28, with 7 nucleotides matching TRBD2. Unmatched junction bases numbered 11, after V lost 5 bases and J lost 3 bases. Germline-derived CDR1 and CDR2 are MDHEN and SYDVKM. This CDR3 is 16 amino acids long. This CDR3 is CASSQPVSGGTDTQYF. For the CDR3, the DNA is TGTGCCAGCAGTCAACCCGTGTCCGGGGGGACAGATACGCAGTATTTT.

The rearrangement links TRBV6-5 to TRBJ2-1; a possible D gene is TRBD2 (5 bases). Between the trimmed V and J ends, which lost 4 bases and 0 bases, there was a span of 13 bases. This CDR3 has 16 amino acids. The germline V gene encodes CDR1 MNHEY and CDR2 SVGAGI. CDR3 sequence: CASSSGLPSSYNEQFF. CDR3 DNA: TGTGCCAGCAGTTCTGGACTTCCGAGCTCCTACAATGAGCAGTTCTTC.

The chain uses TRBV10-1 and TRBJ1-2; D ambiguous. This CDR3 comprises 13 residues. V lost 0 bases, J lost 8 bases, and 10 bases lay in between. CDR1 and CDR2 (germline): WNHNN, SYGVQD (reference sequence). The CDR3 is CASSESTVVGYTF. The CDR3 nucleotides are TGCGCCAGCAGTGAGTCAACAGTTGTCGGCTACACCTTC.

The rearrangement uses TRBV5-1 and TRBJ2-1; TRBD1 matches at 7 bases. Germline CDR1 SGHRS, CDR2 YFSETQ. V lost 0 bases and J lost 8; bases outside the gene matches: 5. This CDR3 is 14 amino acids long. In DNA form, the CDR3 reads TGCGCCAGCAGCTTGGAAGGGGGCTGGTATGAGCAGTTCTTC. It encodes CASSLEGGWYEQFF.

J is TRBJ1-5 and V is TRBV4-3, with 7 bases fitting TRBD1. Germline CDR1 reads LGHNA; CDR2 reads YSLEER. The CDR3 runs 17 residues. The V segment lost 0 bases and the J segment 0 bases; nucleotides outside the gene matches: 5. Here the CDR3 DNA reads TGCGCCAGCAGCCAAGACGGACAGGTTTATAGCAATCAGCCCCAGCATTTT. Translating it yields CASSQDGQVYSNQPQHF.

The rearrangement joins TRBV2 to TRBJ1-5, with no clear D. Trimming shortened V by 1 base and J by 0 bases, and 13 bases separated the two germline ends. CDR1 and CDR2 from the germline V gene are SNHLY and FYNNEI. The CDR3 runs 17 residues. The DNA for the CDR3 is TGTGCCAGCAGTGAAGATGAGGGAGGTCCTAGCAATCAGCCCCAGCATTTT. Residues: CASSEDEGGPSNQPQHF.

V usage is TRBV4-1 and J usage is TRBJ1-1; maybe TRBD1 (5 bases). This CDR3 is 15 amino acids long. The ends were cut back, 0 bases at V and 2 bases at J, with 10 bases in the middle. Germline V lookup: CDR1 MGHRA, CDR2 YSYEKL. The CDR3: CASSQDRGPNTEAFF. Written as DNA, the CDR3 is TGCGCCAGCAGCCAAGATAGGGGCCCAAACACTGAAGCTTTCTTT.

This clonotype appeared once. The rearrangement links TRBV5-4 to TRBJ2-7; possible D gene TRBD2, 6 bases. CDR3 length: 14 amino acids. Trimming removed 3 bases at V and 3 bases at J, with 13 bases between. Germline V gives CDR1 SGHNT, CDR2 YYREEE (reference sequence). CDR3 sequence (DNA): TGTGCCAGCAGCTGGGGGGATACGGGCTACGAGCAGTACTTC. The encoded protein is CASSWGDTGYEQYF.

This clonotype was seen at least ten times. V and J are TRBV7-6 and TRBJ1-1; no firm D call. This CDR3 has 13 amino acids. CDR1 is SGHVS, CDR2 FNYEAQ, per germline. The V and J ends lost 3 bases and 1 base respectively, with 6 bases between them. DNA of the CDR3: TGTGCCAGCAGCTTCTCGGAGAACACTGAAGCTTTCTTT. This encodes CASSFSENTEAFF.

This clonotype was detected many times. This chain joins TRBV7-2 and TRBJ2-1; D remains unclear. The CDR3 is 13 residues long. Germline loops: CDR1 SGHTA, CDR2 FQGNSA. With 0 bases removed from V and 8 bases from J, the gap between germline ends came to 8 bases. In DNA, the CDR3 is TGTGCCAGCAGCTTAGCGGAGCCCGATGAGCAGTTCTTC. Its protein product is CASSLAEPDEQFF.

The rearrangement links TRBV7-9 to TRBJ1-4; 11 bases are shared with TRBD1. Germline CDR1 is SEHNR and CDR2 is FQNEAQ (reference sequence). The ends lost 5 bases at V and 7 bases at J; junction bases unmatched: 6. The CDR3 has 15 amino acids. The CDR3 is CASSGRTGGVEKLFF. Written as DNA, the CDR3 is TGTGCCAGCAGCGGACGGACAGGGGGCGTTGAAAAACTGTTTTTT.

The chain is built from TRBV14 and TRBJ1-1, with D unclear. Trimming left V 6 bases short and J 1 base short, with 9 bases between. This CDR3 has 13 amino acids. The V gene's germline CDR1 is SGHDN and CDR2 FVKESK. The CDR3, as DNA: TGTGCCAGCAGTAAGGGTTGGAACACTGAAGCTTTCTTT. Amino acid sequence: CASSKGWNTEAFF.

This clonotype was counted a few times. The chain is built from TRBV5-1 and TRBJ2-1; perhaps D is TRBD1 or TRBD2 (7 bases each). The germline V gene encodes CDR1 SGHRS and CDR2 YFSETQ. V was clipped by 2 bases and J by 5 bases, with 14 bases between them. The CDR3 consists of 15 residues. CDR3 residues: CASSFWSGGDNEQFF. CDR3 DNA: TGCGCCAGCAGCTTTTGGTCAGGGGGGGACAATGAGCAGTTCTTC.

In its sample, this clonotype was seen a few times. The J gene is TRBJ2-5, the V gene TRBV7-3, with D perhaps matching TRBD1 or TRBD2 (5 bases each). CDR1 and CDR2 (germline): SGHTA, FQGTGA. CDR3 length: 16 residues. The ends were cut back, 1 base at V and 0 bases at J, with 12 bases in the middle. DNA of the CDR3: TGTGCCAGCAGCTTAAATGGGGGACCGTACCAAGAGACCCAGTACTTC. As protein: CASSLNGGPYQETQYF.

This clonotype was counted only a few times. This chain joins TRBV6-5 and TRBJ2-1; no clear D. The germline gives CDR1 MNHEY, CDR2 SVGAGI. The CDR3 is 16 amino acids. V lost 0 bases and J lost 4, with 13 bases in between. The CDR3 loop is CASSYSKATKYNEQFF. In nucleotides, the CDR3 is TGTGCCAGCAGTTACTCTAAGGCGACCAAGTACAATGAGCAGTTCTTC.

This clonotype was counted many times. The chain uses TRBV6-6 and TRBJ2-7; D ambiguous. With 1 base removed from V and 5 bases from J, the gap between germline ends came to 15 bases. The CDR3 has 15 amino acids. Germline CDR1 is MNHNY and CDR2 is SVGAGI (reference sequence). The CDR3 region is CASSYYVQQRDEQYF. In nucleotides, the CDR3 is TGTGCCAGCAGTTACTATGTCCAACAAAGGGACGAGCAGTACTTC.

The chain recombines TRBV6-1 with TRBJ2-3; no definite D call. In germline, CDR1 is MNHNS, CDR2 SASEGT. CDR3 length: 13 residues. Trimming removed 5 bases from V and 5 bases from J, with 11 bases in between. The CDR3 sequence: CASSPHDLDTQYF. CDR3 sequence (DNA): TGTGCCAGCAGTCCTCACGACCTAGATACGCAGTATTTT.

This clonotype has more than one count but fewer than ten. V is TRBV27 and J is TRBJ1-1; tentative D call: TRBD1 (5 bases). The CDR3 contains 13 residues. V lost 5 bases, J lost 11 bases, and 18 bases lay in between. The germline gives CDR1 MNHEY, CDR2 SMNVEV (reference sequence). CDR3 region: CASSLRPTDAAFF. CDR3 in DNA: TGTGCCAGCAGTCTGCGCCCGACAGACGCGGCTTTCTTT.

V gene TRBV6-4 combines with J gene TRBJ2-1, with no clear D. The V and J ends lost 4 bases and 8 bases respectively, with 6 bases between them. The length of the CDR3 is 11 residues. CDR1 and CDR2 from the germline V gene are MRHNA and SNTAGT. The CDR3 loop is CASSVWDEQFF. The CDR3 DNA follows: TGTGCCAGCAGTGTTTGGGATGAGCAGTTCTTC.

This clonotype was observed a single time. This could be a read error, since a much larger clone is one nucleotide away. This chain links TRBV12-3 or TRBV12-4 with TRBJ2-1; the match to TRBD2 covers 15 bases. This CDR3 is built from 15 residues. This CDR3 is CACSFRTSGGDEQFF. In nucleotides, the CDR3 is TGTGCCTGCAGCTTCCGGACTAGCGGGGGGGATGAGCAGTTCTTC.

V usage is TRBV7-4 and J usage is TRBJ1-5, with TRBD1 identical over 8 bases. The CDR3 is 16 amino acids. J lost 5 bases, V lost 5 bases, and 11 bases had no gene match. Germline V lookup: CDR1 SGHVT, CDR2 SQSDAQ. CDR3 sequence reads: CASSPQEGQDYQPQHF. DNA for the CDR3: TGTGCCAGCAGCCCTCAGGAGGGACAGGACTATCAGCCCCAGCATTTT. Looking up the rest from reference TRBV7-4 and TRBJ1-5 gives the full variable domain: GAGVSQSPRYKVAKRGRDVALRCDSISGHVTLYWYRQTLGQGSEVLTYSQSDAQRDKSGRPSGRFSAERPERSVSTLKIQRTEQGDSAVYLCASSPQEGQDYQPQHFGDGTRLSIL.